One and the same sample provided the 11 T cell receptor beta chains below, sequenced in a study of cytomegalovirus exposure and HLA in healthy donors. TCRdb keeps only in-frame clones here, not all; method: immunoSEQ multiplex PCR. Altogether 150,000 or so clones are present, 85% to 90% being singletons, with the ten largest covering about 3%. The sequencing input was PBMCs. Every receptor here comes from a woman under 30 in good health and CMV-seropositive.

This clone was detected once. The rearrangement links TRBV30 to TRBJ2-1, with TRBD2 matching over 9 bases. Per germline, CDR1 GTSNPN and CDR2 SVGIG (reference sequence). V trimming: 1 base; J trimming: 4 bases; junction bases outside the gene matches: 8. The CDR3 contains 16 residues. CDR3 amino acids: CAWSDPREGGYNEQFF. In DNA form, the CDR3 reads TGTGCCTGGAGTGACCCGCGGGAGGGGGGATACAATGAGCAGTTCTTC.

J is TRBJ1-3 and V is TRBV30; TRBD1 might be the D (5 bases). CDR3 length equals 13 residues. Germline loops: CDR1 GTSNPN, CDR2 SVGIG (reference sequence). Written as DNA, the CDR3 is TGTGGATGGGGGAGGGAAAGTGGAAACACCATATATTTT. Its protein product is CGWGRESGNTIYF.

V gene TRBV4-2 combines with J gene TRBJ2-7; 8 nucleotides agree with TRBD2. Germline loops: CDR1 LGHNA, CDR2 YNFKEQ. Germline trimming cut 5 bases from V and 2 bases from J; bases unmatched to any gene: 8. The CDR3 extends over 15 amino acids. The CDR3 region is CASSAMGAGAYEQYF. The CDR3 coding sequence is TGTGCCAGCAGCGCCATGGGAGCGGGGGCCTACGAGCAGTACTTC.

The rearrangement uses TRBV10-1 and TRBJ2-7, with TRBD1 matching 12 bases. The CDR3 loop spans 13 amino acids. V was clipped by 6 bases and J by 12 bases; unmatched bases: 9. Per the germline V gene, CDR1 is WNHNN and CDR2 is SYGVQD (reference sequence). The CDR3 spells CASRGQGASSWYF. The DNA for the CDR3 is TGCGCCAGCAGGGGACAGGGGGCATCGTCTTGGTACTTC.

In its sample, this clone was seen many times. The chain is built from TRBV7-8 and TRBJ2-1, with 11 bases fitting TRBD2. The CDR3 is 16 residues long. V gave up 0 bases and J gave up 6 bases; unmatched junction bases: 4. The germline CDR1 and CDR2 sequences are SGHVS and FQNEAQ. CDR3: CASSLAQLAGGNEQFF. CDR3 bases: TGTGCCAGCAGCTTAGCTCAGCTAGCGGGAGGCAATGAGCAGTTCTTC.

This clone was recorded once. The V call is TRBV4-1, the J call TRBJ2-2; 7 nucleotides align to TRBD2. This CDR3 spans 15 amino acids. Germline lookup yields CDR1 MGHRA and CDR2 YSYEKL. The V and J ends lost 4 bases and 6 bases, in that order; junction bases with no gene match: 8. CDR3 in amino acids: CASSPTSARPGELFF. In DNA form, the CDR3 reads TGCGCCAGCAGCCCAACTAGCGCCCGTCCCGGGGAGCTGTTTTTT.

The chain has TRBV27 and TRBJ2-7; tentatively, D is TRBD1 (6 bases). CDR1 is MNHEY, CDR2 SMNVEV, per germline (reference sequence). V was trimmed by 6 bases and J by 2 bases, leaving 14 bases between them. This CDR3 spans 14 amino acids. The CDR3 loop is CASRSRPGAYEQYF. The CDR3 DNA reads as TGTGCCAGCAGGAGCCGGCCAGGGGCCTACGAGCAGTACTTC.

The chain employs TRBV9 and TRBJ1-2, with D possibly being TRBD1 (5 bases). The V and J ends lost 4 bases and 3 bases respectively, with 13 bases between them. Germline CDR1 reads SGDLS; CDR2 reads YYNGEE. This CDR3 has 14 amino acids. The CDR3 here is CASSPRGRDYGYTF. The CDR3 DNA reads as TGTGCCAGCAGCCCCCGGGGGAGGGACTATGGCTACACCTTC.

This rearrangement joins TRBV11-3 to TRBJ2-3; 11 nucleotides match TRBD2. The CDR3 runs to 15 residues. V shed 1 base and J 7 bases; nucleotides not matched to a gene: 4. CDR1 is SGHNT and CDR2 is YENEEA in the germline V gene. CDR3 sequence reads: CASSLALAGGNTQYF. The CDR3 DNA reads TGTGCCAGCAGCTTAGCTCTAGCGGGAGGTAATACGCAGTATTTT.

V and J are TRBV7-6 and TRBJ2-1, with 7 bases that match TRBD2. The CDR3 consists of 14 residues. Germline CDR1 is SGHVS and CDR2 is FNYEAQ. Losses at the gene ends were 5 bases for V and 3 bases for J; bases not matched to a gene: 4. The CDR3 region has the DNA TGTGCCAGCAGCCTAGGGGAGGGCTACAATGAGCAGTTCTTC. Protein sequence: CASSLGEGYNEQFF.

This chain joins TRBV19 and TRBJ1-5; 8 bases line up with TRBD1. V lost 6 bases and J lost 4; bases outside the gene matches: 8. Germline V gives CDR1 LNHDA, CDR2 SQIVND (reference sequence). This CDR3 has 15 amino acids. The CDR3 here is CASRDPGQENQPQHF. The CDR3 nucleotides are TGTGCCAGTAGGGATCCGGGACAGGAGAATCAGCCCCAGCATTTT.